Listed here are 10 T cell receptor beta chains from one sample, sequenced in a study of blood T cell repertoires in COVID-19 (dated by TCRdb to between 2020 and 2021). The library was made by the immunoSEQ multiplex PCR assay. In its TCRdb copy, this immuneACCESS table keeps in-frame sequences only and misses some clones. Where compared with another copy, unresolved V genes explain less than half of these, and the others have no known cause. The sample records under 300,000 clones, around 90% of which are singletons. 0.95% to 1.5% of the sample lies in the top ten. Sequences were obtained from PBMCs or T cells enriched from blood (not recorded which). Receptors originate from a human donor in a cohort exposed to, infected with or recovered from COVID-19 (not recorded which). The donor label of this sample is uncertain.

This clone was recorded once. V usage is TRBV6-5 and J usage is TRBJ1-2, with TRBD1 identical over 8 bases. The CDR3 has 12 amino acids. The germline CDR1 and CDR2 sequences are MNHEY and SVGAGI. V dropped 8 bases and J dropped 7; count of bases not matched to a gene: 6. CDR3 in amino acids: CASGDRGGGYTF. CDR3 DNA: TGTGCCAGCGGCGACAGGGGTGGTGGCTACACCTTC.

This chain connects TRBV19 to TRBJ1-5; D gene unclear. This CDR3 is built from 13 residues. V was clipped by 3 bases and J by 2 bases, with 5 bases between them. CDR1 and CDR2 (germline): LNHDA, SQIVND (reference sequence). The CDR3 region is CASSMGGNQPQHF. CDR3 DNA: TGTGCCAGTAGTATGGGCGGCAATCAGCCCCAGCATTTT.

The V call is TRBV29-1, the J call TRBJ1-2, with TRBD1 as a possible D gene (5 bases). Trimming cost V 6 bases and J 4 bases, with 12 bases left between them. Germline CDR1 is SQVTM and CDR2 is ANQGSEA. The CDR3 is 12 residues long. CDR3: CSVDTGPYGYTF. CDR3 DNA sequence: TGCAGCGTCGATACAGGACCCTATGGCTACACCTTC.

The chain uses TRBV12-3 or TRBV12-4 and TRBJ1-1; the D is unclear. The CDR3 is made up of 12 amino acids. The V end was cut by 5 bases, the J end by 4 bases, with 8 bases between. Here the CDR3 reads CASSVHSTEAFF. The CDR3 DNA is TGTGCCAGCAGTGTCCACAGCACTGAAGCTTTCTTT.

The chain has TRBV4-2 and TRBJ2-2; 9 nucleotides line up with TRBD2. V was pared by 4 bases and J by 2 bases, with 5 bases of the junction left unmatched. Germline-derived CDR1 and CDR2 are LGHNA and YNFKEQ. The CDR3 contains 16 residues. The CDR3 sequence is CASSRSGGSNTGELFF. The CDR3 DNA sequence: TGTGCCAGCAGCCGTAGCGGGGGATCCAACACCGGGGAGCTGTTTTTT.

The chain combines TRBV19 with TRBJ1-2; D might be TRBD1 (6 bases). V dropped 5 bases and J dropped 4 bases, with 17 bases sitting between them. The CDR3 is made up of 15 amino acids. The V gene's germline CDR1 is LNHDA and CDR2 SQIVND (reference sequence). CDR3 sequence reads: CASSEHRARSYGYTF. The DNA for the CDR3 is TGTGCCAGTAGTGAACACAGGGCACGGAGCTATGGCTACACCTTC. Together with reference TRBV19 and TRBJ1-2, the CDR3 gives the full variable domain: DGGITQSPKYLFRKEGQNVTLSCEQNLNHDAMYWYRQDPGQGLRLIYYSQIVNDFQKGDIAEGYSVSREKKESFPLTVTSAQKNPTAFYLCASSEHRARSYGYTFGSGTRLTVV.

V usage is TRBV6-2 or TRBV6-3 and J usage is TRBJ2-7, with 7 bases aligning to TRBD1. Germline loops: CDR1 MNHEY, CDR2 SVGEGT. The CDR3 is made up of 16 amino acids. Unmatched junction bases numbered 14, after V lost 3 bases and J lost 6 bases. The chain's CDR3 is CASSYLQGPQGSEQYF. CDR3 coding DNA: TGTGCCAGCAGTTATCTACAGGGGCCGCAAGGGAGCGAGCAGTACTTC.

This clone appeared a few times. The gene calls are TRBV7-6 and TRBJ2-7; 12 bases line up with TRBD2. V lost 1 base, J lost 2 bases, and 3 bases stayed unmatched. The germline gives CDR1 SGHVS, CDR2 FNYEAQ. The CDR3 spans 16 residues. DNA for the CDR3: TGTGCCAGCAGCTTAGGTCCTAGCGGGGGGGCCTACGAGCAGTACTTC. Its translation: CASSLGPSGGAYEQYF.

V usage is TRBV7-8 and J usage is TRBJ2-1, with D tentatively TRBD2 (5 bases). V lost 4 bases to trimming and J lost 3 bases, with 19 bases between them. The CDR3 has 17 amino acids. The V gene's germline CDR1 is SGHVS and CDR2 FQNEAQ. CDR3 DNA sequence: TGTGCCAGCAGCTCGAGAGACCGAGCGGAGCTCTACAATGAGCAGTTCTTC. Translated, it gives CASSSRDRAELYNEQFF.

V and J are TRBV7-8 and TRBJ1-5, with D maybe TRBD1 (5 bases). The V end was cut by 0 bases, the J end by 5 bases, with 11 bases between. The CDR3 has 15 amino acids. Germline assignment: CDR1 SGHVS and CDR2 FQNEAQ. The CDR3 here is CASSLARTGHQPQHF. Written as DNA, the CDR3 is TGTGCCAGCAGCTTAGCTCGCACAGGCCATCAGCCCCAGCATTTT. Together with reference TRBV7-8 and TRBJ1-5, the CDR3 gives the full variable domain: GAGVSQSPRYKVAKRGQDVALRCDPISGHVSLFWYQQALGQGPEFLTYFQNEAQLDKSGLPSDRFFAERPEGSVSTLKIQRTQQEDSAVYLCASSLARTGHQPQHFGDGTRLSIL.